Shown below are 12 T cell receptor beta chains from a single sample sequenced in a study of blood T cell repertoires in COVID-19. Method: immunoSEQ multiplex PCR; TCRdb's copy keeps in-frame clones and lacks some. The sample records 250,000 to 350,000 clones, around 88% being singletons. Specimen: peripheral blood. Receptors were obtained from a woman between 25 and 40 years old who had recovered from COVID-19.

This clone was observed a few times. This chain's CDR3 is CATGLLEGNEQFF. CDR3 DNA: TGTGCCACCGGACTACTCGAAGGGAATGAGCAGTTCTTC. The rearrangement joins TRBV2 to TRBJ2-1; D might be TRBD2 (6 bases). The CDR3 sequence is 13 residues long. Trimming cost V 10 bases and J 7 bases, with 17 bases left between them. In germline, CDR1 is SNHLY, CDR2 FYNNEI.

The CDR3 sequence is CASSFSFLVYRETQYF. The CDR3 region has the DNA TGTGCCAGCAGTTTTAGTTTTCTAGTGTACCGGGAGACCCAGTACTTC. The rearrangement uses TRBV28 and TRBJ2-5; D is unresolved. Germline loops: CDR1 MDHEN, CDR2 SYDVKM. The V end lost 3 bases, the J end lost 5 bases, and 19 bases lay between the germline ends. The CDR3 loop spans 16 amino acids.

In the case of this clone: Other DNA sequences in the sample encode the same CDR3. The rearrangement uses TRBV29-1 and TRBJ2-3; 7 bases agree with TRBD1. The V segment lost 2 bases and the J segment 1 base; nucleotides outside the gene matches: 0. The CDR3 extends over 13 amino acids. The V gene's germline CDR1 is SQVTM and CDR2 ANQGSEA. The CDR3 loop is CSVETGGTDTQYF. The CDR3 coding sequence is TGCAGCGTTGAAACAGGGGGCACAGATACGCAGTATTTT.

The chain recombines TRBV6-6 with TRBJ2-7; the D gene is possibly TRBD2 (6 bases). Germline CDR1 MNHNY, CDR2 SVGAGI (reference sequence). The CDR3 runs to 14 residues. The V gene lost 7 bases and the J gene lost 0 bases, with 13 bases spanning the gap. CDR3 protein: CASTRGASSYEQYF. CDR3 nucleotide sequence: TGTGCCAGCACCCGCGGGGCAAGCTCCTACGAGCAGTACTTC.

The V call is TRBV5-6, the J call TRBJ2-3, with D possibly TRBD1 on 6 matching bases. Germline CDR1 SGHDT, CDR2 YYEEEE. CDR3 length equals 15 residues. Between the trimmed V and J ends, which lost 3 bases and 0 bases, there was a span of 11 bases. The CDR3 loop is CASSSLDRSTDTQYF. The CDR3 coding sequence is TGTGCCAGCAGCTCGCTGGACAGAAGCACAGATACGCAGTATTTT.

The chain has TRBV29-1 and TRBJ2-5, with 11 bases matching TRBD2. The V and J ends lost 4 bases and 5 bases, in that order; junction bases with no gene match: 12. From germline, CDR1 is SQVTM and CDR2 ANQGSEA. The CDR3 totals 16 residues. CDR3 residues: CSVAVAGGPVYETQYF. The CDR3 DNA reads TGCAGCGTTGCGGTAGCGGGGGGGCCGGTATACGAGACCCAGTACTTC.

The chain couples TRBV28 to TRBJ1-2; 9 positions match TRBD1. After removal of 2 bases from V and 7 bases from J, the junction contained 2 bases not matched to a gene. The CDR3 is 13 residues long. CDR1 and CDR2 (germline): MDHEN, SYDVKM. CDR3 loop: CASSLTGGIGYTF. The CDR3 region has the DNA TGTGCCAGCAGTTTAACAGGGGGCATTGGCTACACCTTC.

The rearrangement uses TRBV5-5 and TRBJ2-7; TRBD1 matches at 9 bases. Germline assignment: CDR1 SGHKS and CDR2 YYEKEE (reference sequence). CDR3 length: 16 amino acids. The V gene end was trimmed by 0 bases and the J gene end by 3 bases; junction bases not matched to a gene: 7. The CDR3 here is CASSLVQGTGLYEQYF. The DNA for the CDR3 is TGTGCCAGCAGCTTGGTCCAAGGGACAGGGCTCTACGAGCAGTACTTC.

The rearrangement links TRBV14 to TRBJ1-4; possibly TRBD1 for D (5 bases). The CDR3 totals 17 residues. CDR1 is SGHDN, CDR2 FVKESK, per germline. Deletions cut 0 bases from V and 2 bases from J, with 13 bases between. The chain's CDR3 is CASSQDSKGRTNEKLFF. The CDR3 DNA is TGTGCCAGCAGCCAAGATTCTAAGGGGAGGACTAATGAAAAACTGTTTTTT.

The rearrangement links TRBV19 to TRBJ2-2; D possibly corresponds to TRBD2 (6 bases). CDR3 length: 16 amino acids. Germline CDR1 and CDR2: LNHDA and SQIVND (reference sequence). The V end was cut by 5 bases, the J end by 2 bases, with 15 bases between. CDR3 residues: CASSPRGGLNTGELFF. The CDR3 DNA sequence: TGTGCCAGTAGTCCTAGGGGAGGCTTAAACACCGGGGAGCTGTTTTTT.

V usage is TRBV24-1 and J usage is TRBJ2-3; no clear D. CDR3 length: 16 residues. CDR1 is KGHDR and CDR2 is SFDVKD in the germline V gene. Between the trimmed V and J ends, which lost 3 bases and 2 bases, there was a span of 14 bases. The CDR3 sequence: CATSDGQAGNTDTQYF. The CDR3 bases are TGTGCCACCAGTGATGGCCAGGCCGGTAACACAGATACGCAGTATTTT.

This chain uses TRBV11-1 with TRBJ1-4; no definite D call. Trimming pared 3 bases from V and 9 bases from J, leaving 14 bases between. The CDR3 is made up of 14 amino acids. Germline CDR1 reads SGHAT; CDR2 reads FQDESV (reference sequence). The CDR3 loop reads CASSFGSLEKKLFF. As DNA, the CDR3 is TGTGCCAGCAGCTTTGGATCCTTGGAGAAAAAACTGTTTTTT.